These T cell receptor beta chains were read from a single sample in a study of PD-1 blockade in classical Hodgkin lymphoma. Produced via immunoSEQ multiplex PCR; TCRdb's table is partial and in-frame only. The sample carries about 14,000 clones, roughly 86% recorded once. The sequencing here drew on peripheral blood mononuclear cells (PBMCs), taken at baseline. The receptor source for this set is a human donor with classical Hodgkin lymphoma. The CDR3 runs from the conserved cysteine through the conserved F or W. Each record gives: clone size, D gene, V gene, J gene, CDR3 protein, CDR3 DNA. The D gene is left open where the match is weak. Clone size is shown for a subset of rows, as once, few, many or a class of expanded clone.

abundance: few; d_gene: .; v_gene: TRBV6-5; j_gene: TRBJ1-2; CDR3aa: CASSLRSIGYGYTF; CDR3nt: TGTGCCAGCAGCCTGCGCTCCATTGGATATGGCTACACCTTC
abundance: .; d_gene: .; v_gene: TRBV7-2; j_gene: TRBJ1-2; CDR3aa: CASRERGLNSGYTF; CDR3nt: TGTGCCAGCAGAGAAAGGGGACTAAATAGCGGCTACACCTTC
abundance: .; d_gene: .; v_gene: TRBV7-9; j_gene: TRBJ2-7; CDR3aa: CASSSILKQGDEQYF; CDR3nt: TGTGCCAGCAGCTCTATCTTAAAACAGGGAGACGAGCAGTACTTC
abundance: .; d_gene: TRBD1; v_gene: TRBV5-1; j_gene: TRBJ1-5; CDR3aa: CASSLRGPVYSNQPQHF; CDR3nt: TGCGCCAGCAGTCTCAGGGGGCCTGTGTATAGCAATCAGCCCCAGCATTTT
abundance: few; d_gene: TRBD2; v_gene: TRBV18; j_gene: TRBJ2-7; CDR3aa: CASSLTSGGANEQYF; CDR3nt: TGTGCCAGCTCACTAACTAGCGGGGGGGCCAACGAGCAGTACTTC
abundance: .; d_gene: TRBD2; v_gene: TRBV6-1; j_gene: TRBJ2-3; CDR3aa: CASNGEGSTDTQYF; CDR3nt: TGTGCCAGCAACGGGGAGGGCAGCACAGATACGCAGTATTTT
abundance: .; d_gene: .; v_gene: TRBV6-5; j_gene: TRBJ1-5; CDR3aa: CASSYGGWSNQPQHF; CDR3nt: TGTGCCAGCAGTTACGGGGGCTGGAGCAATCAGCCCCAGCATTTT
abundance: .; d_gene: .; v_gene: TRBV2; j_gene: TRBJ2-1; CDR3aa: CASSEALLEEQFF; CDR3nt: TGTGCCAGCAGTGAAGCGCTTCTGGAAGAGCAGTTCTTC
abundance: .; d_gene: .; v_gene: TRBV5-1; j_gene: TRBJ1-6; CDR3aa: CASRLFDGNSPLHF; CDR3nt: TGCGCCAGCAGGCTATTTGACGGCAATTCACCCCTCCACTTT
abundance: .; d_gene: TRBD2; v_gene: TRBV6-6; j_gene: TRBJ2-3; CDR3aa: CASSTASGGTDTQYF; CDR3nt: TGTGCCAGCAGTACAGCTAGCGGGGGGACAGATACGCAGTATTTT
abundance: once; d_gene: .; v_gene: TRBV10-3; j_gene: TRBJ1-6; CDR3aa: CAISAQGRGNSPLHF; CDR3nt: TGTGCCATCAGTGCCCAGGGCAGGGGTAATTCACCCCTCCACTTT
abundance: .; d_gene: .; v_gene: TRBV5-1; j_gene: TRBJ2-2; CDR3aa: CASRQLSGLDTGELFF; CDR3nt: TGCGCCAGCAGACAACTCAGTGGGCTCGACACCGGGGAGCTGTTTTTT
abundance: .; d_gene: .; v_gene: TRBV6-6; j_gene: TRBJ1-5; CDR3aa: CASSYRLDQPQHF; CDR3nt: TGTGCCAGCAGTTATCGACTAGATCAGCCCCAGCATTTT
abundance: .; d_gene: TRBD1; v_gene: TRBV2; j_gene: TRBJ2-1; CDR3aa: CASSASGQGFDEQFF; CDR3nt: TGTGCCAGCAGTGCCTCGGGACAGGGTTTTGATGAGCAGTTCTTC
abundance: .; d_gene: TRBD1; v_gene: TRBV7-2; j_gene: TRBJ1-1; CDR3aa: CASSPQGVEAFF; CDR3nt: TGTGCCAGCAGCCCGCAGGGGGTTGAAGCTTTCTTT
abundance: .; d_gene: .; v_gene: TRBV5-1; j_gene: TRBJ2-1; CDR3aa: CASKMAFSSYNEQFF; CDR3nt: TGCGCCAGCAAAATGGCATTTAGCTCCTACAATGAGCAGTTCTTC
abundance: .; d_gene: TRBD2; v_gene: TRBV7-2; j_gene: TRBJ2-3; CDR3aa: CASSLDRLAGEDTQYF; CDR3nt: TGTGCCAGCAGCTTAGACCGACTAGCGGGGGAAGATACGCAGTATTTT
abundance: .; d_gene: TRBD1; v_gene: TRBV28; j_gene: TRBJ1-4; CDR3aa: CASSSPRDRLATNEKLFF; CDR3nt: TGTGCCAGCAGTTCGCCCCGGGACAGACTTGCAACTAATGAAAAACTGTTTTTT
abundance: .; d_gene: .; v_gene: TRBV9; j_gene: TRBJ2-5; CDR3aa: CASSVDRVGTQYF; CDR3nt: TGTGCCAGCAGCGTAGATCGCGTCGGGACCCAGTACTTC
abundance: .; d_gene: .; v_gene: TRBV11-2; j_gene: TRBJ1-1; CDR3aa: CASSREVRTEAFF; CDR3nt: TGTGCCAGCAGCAGGGAAGTCAGGACTGAAGCTTTCTTT
abundance: .; d_gene: .; v_gene: TRBV6-1; j_gene: TRBJ1-1; CDR3aa: CASSEGGTEAFF; CDR3nt: TGTGCCAGCAGTGAGGGGGGCACTGAAGCTTTCTTT
abundance: .; d_gene: TRBD2; v_gene: TRBV5-1; j_gene: TRBJ2-5; CDR3aa: CASSPVAGGQETQYF; CDR3nt: TGCGCCAGCAGCCCGGTAGCGGGGGGGCAAGAGACCCAGTACTTC
abundance: .; d_gene: TRBD1; v_gene: TRBV5-5; j_gene: TRBJ1-6; CDR3aa: CASSSRTGWGGNSPLHF; CDR3nt: TGTGCCAGCAGCTCAAGGACAGGGTGGGGCGGTAATTCACCCCTCCACTTT